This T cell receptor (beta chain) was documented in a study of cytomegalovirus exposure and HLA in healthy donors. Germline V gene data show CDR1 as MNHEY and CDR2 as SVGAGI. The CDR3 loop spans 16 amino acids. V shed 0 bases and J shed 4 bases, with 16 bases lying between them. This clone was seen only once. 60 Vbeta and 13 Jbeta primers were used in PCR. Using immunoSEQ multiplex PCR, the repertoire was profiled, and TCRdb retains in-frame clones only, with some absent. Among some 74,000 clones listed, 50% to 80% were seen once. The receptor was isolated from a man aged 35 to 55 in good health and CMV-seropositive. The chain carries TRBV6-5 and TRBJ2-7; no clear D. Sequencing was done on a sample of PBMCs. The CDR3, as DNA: TGTGCCAGCAGTTACTCCTCGGCAGGCCGTTCATACGAGCAGTACTTC. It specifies CASSYSSAGRSYEQYF.